The rows below give T cell receptor beta chains drawn from one sample of a study of blood T cell repertoires in COVID-19. Here immunoSEQ multiplex PCR was the method, and the copy in TCRdb shows in-frame clones only, minus some. The sample lists 100,000 to 150,000 clones; approximately 74% were seen once. The sequencing sample was made of peripheral blood. Receptors were obtained from an elderly man with COVID-19, enrolled during active disease. The CDR3 runs from the conserved cysteine through the conserved F or W. D genes are given only for firm matches. Rows give clone size only sometimes, using once, few, many, or a class for an expanded clone.

J: TRBJ2-1; D: -; size: -; V: TRBV9; CDR3: CASSVSSGTNNEQFF; DNA: TGTGCCAGCAGCGTCAGCAGCGGCACAAACAATGAGCAGTTCTTC
J: TRBJ2-5; D: -; size: -; V: TRBV28; CDR3: CASSFPRGAQRETQYF; DNA: TGTGCCAGCAGTTTCCCGCGCGGGGCCCAGAGAGAGACCCAGTACTTC
J: TRBJ2-1; D: -; size: few; V: TRBV9; CDR3: CASSDAYTYNEQFF; DNA: TGTGCCAGCAGCGACGCATACACCTACAATGAGCAGTTCTTC
J: TRBJ1-5; D: -; size: -; V: TRBV5-1; CDR3: CASSLVSGDQPQHF; DNA: TGCGCCAGCAGCTTGGTTTCGGGGGATCAGCCCCAGCATTTT
J: TRBJ2-1; D: -; size: -; V: TRBV6-5; CDR3: CASSPPSPSYNEQFF; DNA: TGTGCCAGCAGTCCCCCTAGCCCCAGTTACAATGAGCAGTTCTTC
J: TRBJ1-2; D: TRBD1; size: -; V: TRBV18; CDR3: CASSSGQGGYGYTF; DNA: TGTGCCAGCTCATCAGGACAGGGTGGTTATGGCTACACCTTC
J: TRBJ2-2; D: -; size: -; V: TRBV9; CDR3: CASSLSPGNTGELFF; DNA: TGTGCCAGCAGCCTTTCCCCGGGGAACACCGGGGAGCTGTTTTTT
J: TRBJ2-3; D: TRBD2; size: -; V: TRBV4-2; CDR3: CASSQAITPASGVKKDTQYF; DNA: TGTGCCAGCAGCCAAGCCATAACCCCGGCTAGCGGGGTTAAAAAAGATACGCAGTATTTT
J: TRBJ2-1; D: TRBD1; size: -; V: TRBV29-1; CDR3: CSAAGQGNEQFF; DNA: TGCAGCGCCGCGGGACAGGGTAATGAGCAGTTCTTC
J: TRBJ2-1; D: TRBD1; size: once; V: TRBV27; CDR3: CASSSRTGYNEQFF; DNA: TGTGCCAGCAGTTCCAGGACAGGGTACAATGAGCAGTTCTTC
J: TRBJ2-5; D: TRBD2; size: -; V: TRBV28; CDR3: CASSWGLAGVSQETQYF; DNA: TGTGCCAGCAGCTGGGGACTAGCGGGAGTCTCCCAAGAGACCCAGTACTTC
J: TRBJ1-1; D: -; size: -; V: TRBV15; CDR3: CATSRELLPNTEAFF; DNA: TGTGCCACCAGCAGAGAACTCCTCCCTAACACTGAAGCTTTCTTT
J: TRBJ2-2; D: TRBD2; size: -; V: TRBV4-1; CDR3: CASSQGAGGRNAGELFF; DNA: TGCGCCAGCAGCCAAGGCGCGGGGGGCCGGAACGCCGGGGAGCTGTTTTTT
J: TRBJ1-6; D: -; size: -; V: TRBV7-2; CDR3: CASSLTRANPPYNSPLHF; DNA: TGTGCCAGCAGCTTAACGCGGGCCAATCCCCCCTATAATTCACCCCTCCACTTT
J: TRBJ1-2; D: TRBD1; size: -; V: TRBV13; CDR3: CASSLGTGPTNGYTF; DNA: TGTGCCAGCAGCTTAGGGACAGGGCCGACGAATGGCTACACCTTC
J: TRBJ2-7; D: TRBD2; size: -; V: TRBV5-6; CDR3: CASRGTSGSLSSYEQYF; DNA: TGTGCCAGCAGGGGGACTAGCGGATCGTTATCCTCCTACGAGCAGTACTTC
J: TRBJ2-2; D: TRBD2; size: -; V: TRBV3-1/TRBV3-2; CDR3: CASSRGSGRAGTGELFF; DNA: TGTGCCAGCAGCCGCGGCAGCGGGAGGGCCGGCACCGGGGAGCTGTTTTTT
J: TRBJ2-4; D: -; size: -; V: TRBV6-4; CDR3: CASSDSKLRGRSKNIQYF; DNA: TGTGCCAGCAGTGACTCGAAGTTGCGGGGTAGGTCCAAAAACATTCAGTACTTC
J: TRBJ2-5; D: TRBD1; size: -; V: TRBV6-1; CDR3: CASSDPRTGQETQYF; DNA: TGTGCCAGCAGTGACCCCAGGACAGGACAAGAGACCCAGTACTTC
J: TRBJ2-1; D: TRBD2; size: -; V: TRBV11-3; CDR3: CASSPSSGRGNEQFF; DNA: TGTGCCAGCAGCCCTTCTAGCGGGAGAGGTAATGAGCAGTTCTTC
J: TRBJ1-3; D: TRBD1; size: -; V: TRBV28; CDR3: CASSRDRARGNTIYF; DNA: TGTGCCAGCAGTCGCGACAGGGCGAGAGGAAACACCATATATTTT
J: TRBJ2-7; D: TRBD1; size: -; V: TRBV4-1; CDR3: CASSHGTGGTYEQYF; DNA: TGCGCCAGCAGCCACGGGACAGGGGGAACCTACGAGCAGTACTTC
J: TRBJ1-1; D: -; size: -; V: TRBV27; CDR3: CASSLSGGGQGSKAFF; DNA: TGTGCCAGCAGTTTATCGGGCGGGGGGCAGGGTAGCAAAGCTTTCTTT
J: TRBJ1-1; D: -; size: -; V: TRBV6-2/TRBV6-3; CDR3: CASSYSIQMNTEAFF; DNA: TGTGCCAGCAGTTACTCGATACAAATGAACACTGAAGCTTTCTTT
J: TRBJ2-7; D: TRBD2; size: few; V: TRBV11-2; CDR3: CASSGTSENEQYF; DNA: TGTGCCAGCAGCGGGACTAGCGAAAACGAGCAGTACTTC
J: TRBJ2-6; D: -; size: -; V: TRBV5-1; CDR3: CASSLVAGANVLTF; DNA: TGCGCCAGCAGCCTAGTGGCGGGGGCCAACGTCCTGACTTTC
J: TRBJ2-7; D: TRBD2; size: -; V: TRBV28; CDR3: CASTRGGASYEQYF; DNA: TGTGCCAGCACTCGGGGGGGGGCCTCCTACGAGCAGTACTTC
J: TRBJ2-1; D: -; size: -; V: TRBV6-5; CDR3: CASSPGRGSYNEQFF; DNA: TGTGCCAGCAGTCCTGGTCGGGGTTCTTACAATGAGCAGTTCTTC
J: TRBJ2-5; D: TRBD1; size: -; V: TRBV5-1; CDR3: CASSLGTGGWETQYF; DNA: TGCGCCAGCAGCTTGGGAACAGGGGGCTGGGAGACCCAGTACTTC
J: TRBJ2-3; D: -; size: -; V: TRBV19; CDR3: CASSSFGTRTDTQYF; DNA: TGTGCCAGTAGCTCTTTCGGGACTCGCACAGATACGCAGTATTTT
J: TRBJ2-3; D: -; size: -; V: TRBV5-1; CDR3: CASSLGSTGLGSTDTQYF; DNA: TGCGCCAGCAGCTTGGGGTCTACAGGGTTGGGGAGCACAGATACGCAGTATTTT
J: TRBJ1-4; D: -; size: -; V: TRBV29-1; CDR3: CSVDQGTGNEKLFF; DNA: TGCAGCGTTGATCAAGGGACTGGGAATGAAAAACTGTTTTTT
J: TRBJ1-5; D: TRBD1; size: -; V: TRBV2; CDR3: CASSLQGVPPQHF; DNA: TGTGCCAGCAGTCTACAGGGGGTACCGCCCCAGCATTTT
J: TRBJ1-1; D: TRBD1; size: few; V: TRBV28; CDR3: CASSPDRGPNTEAFF; DNA: TGTGCCAGCAGCCCCGACAGGGGCCCGAACACTGAAGCTTTCTTT
J: TRBJ2-5; D: -; size: -; V: TRBV7-9; CDR3: CASNLGGLQETQYF; DNA: TGTGCCAGCAACTTGGGGGGTCTCCAAGAGACCCAGTACTTC
J: TRBJ2-3; D: -; size: -; V: TRBV25-1; CDR3: CASRAYSGTQYF; DNA: TGTGCCAGCAGAGCCTATTCTGGTACGCAGTATTTT
J: TRBJ2-2; D: -; size: -; V: TRBV7-8; CDR3: CASSEKISYADTGELFF; DNA: TGTGCCAGCAGCGAAAAAATTAGCTACGCGGACACCGGGGAGCTGTTTTTT
J: TRBJ2-2; D: -; size: -; V: TRBV5-1; CDR3: CASSSYTSTGELFF; DNA: TGCGCCAGCAGTTCGTATACAAGCACCGGGGAGCTGTTTTTT
J: TRBJ1-5; D: TRBD1; size: -; V: TRBV28; CDR3: CSYQTGPSGPQHF; DNA: TGTTCGTACCAGACAGGGCCTTCGGGGCCCCAGCATTTT
J: TRBJ1-1; D: -; size: -; V: TRBV5-4; CDR3: CASSLLLGKTLDTEAFF; DNA: TGTGCCAGCAGCTTGTTACTGGGTAAGACTTTGGACACTGAAGCTTTCTTT
J: TRBJ2-7; D: TRBD1; size: -; V: TRBV10-3; CDR3: CAIRPGQGSYEQYF; DNA: TGTGCCATCAGACCGGGACAGGGTTCCTACGAGCAGTACTTC
J: TRBJ1-1; D: TRBD1; size: -; V: TRBV5-4; CDR3: CASRYRGTGGGTEAFF; DNA: TGTGCCAGCAGATACCGCGGGACAGGGGGCGGGACTGAAGCTTTCTTT